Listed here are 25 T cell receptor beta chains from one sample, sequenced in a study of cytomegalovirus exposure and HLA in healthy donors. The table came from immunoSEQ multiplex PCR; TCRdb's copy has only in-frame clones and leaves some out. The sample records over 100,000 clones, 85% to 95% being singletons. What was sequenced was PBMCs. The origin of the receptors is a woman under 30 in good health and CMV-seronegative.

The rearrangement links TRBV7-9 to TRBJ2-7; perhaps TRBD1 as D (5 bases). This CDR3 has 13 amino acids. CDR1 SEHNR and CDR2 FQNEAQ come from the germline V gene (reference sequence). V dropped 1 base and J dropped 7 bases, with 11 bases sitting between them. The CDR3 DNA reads TGTGCCAGCAGCTTAGAAGGGGCTGGAGAGCAGTACTTC. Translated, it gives CASSLEGAGEQYF. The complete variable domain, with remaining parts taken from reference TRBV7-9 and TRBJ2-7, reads DTGVSQNPRHKITKRGQNVTFRCDPISEHNRLYWYRQTLGQGPEFLTYFQNEAQLEKSRLLSDRFSAERPKGSFSTLEIQRTEQGDSAMYLCASSLEGAGEQYFGPGTRLTVT.

This chain's CDR3 is CASGRNQETQYF. CDR3 DNA: TGTGCCAGCGGGAGAAACCAAGAGACCCAGTACTTC. The chain has TRBV11-3 and TRBJ2-5, with D maybe TRBD2 (5 bases). The length of the CDR3 is 12 residues. Between the trimmed V and J ends, which lost 8 bases and 0 bases, there was a span of 7 bases. Germline V gene lookup returns CDR1 SGHNT and CDR2 YENEEA. The full variable domain, its missing parts supplied by reference TRBV11-3 and TRBJ2-5, is EAGVVQSPRYKIIEKKQPVAFWCNPISGHNTLYWYLQNLGQGPELLIRYENEEAVDDSQLPKDRFSAERLKGVDSTLKIQPAELGDSAVYLCASGRNQETQYFGPGTRLLVL.

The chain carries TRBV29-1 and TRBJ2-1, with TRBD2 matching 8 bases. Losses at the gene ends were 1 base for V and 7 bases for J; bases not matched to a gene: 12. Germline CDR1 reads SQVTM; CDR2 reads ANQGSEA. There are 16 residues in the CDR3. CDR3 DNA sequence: TGCAGCGTTGAAGTTGAGGGGACTAGGTCCTGGAATGAGCAGTTCTTC. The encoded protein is CSVEVEGTRSWNEQFF.

CDR3: CASGRQGPNTGELFF. CDR3 nucleotide sequence: TGCGCCAGCGGCCGACAGGGACCTAACACCGGGGAGCTGTTTTTT. The chain links TRBV5-1 to TRBJ2-2, with 7 nucleotides matching TRBD1. This CDR3 has 15 amino acids. Germline trimming cut 7 bases from V and 2 bases from J; bases unmatched to any gene: 8. In germline, CDR1 is SGHRS, CDR2 YFSETQ.

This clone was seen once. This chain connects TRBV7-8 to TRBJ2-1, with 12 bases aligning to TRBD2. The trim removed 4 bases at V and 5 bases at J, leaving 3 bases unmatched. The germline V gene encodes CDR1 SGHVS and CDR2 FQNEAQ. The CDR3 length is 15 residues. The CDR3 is CASSYGLAGNNEQFF. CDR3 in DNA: TGTGCCAGCAGCTACGGACTAGCGGGGAACAATGAGCAGTTCTTC.

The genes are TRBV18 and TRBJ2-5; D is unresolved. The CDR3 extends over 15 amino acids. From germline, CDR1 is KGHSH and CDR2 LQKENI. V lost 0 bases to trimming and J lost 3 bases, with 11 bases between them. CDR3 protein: CASSPPAPTKETQYF. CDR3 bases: TGTGCCAGCTCACCACCCGCCCCTACTAAAGAGACCCAGTACTTC.

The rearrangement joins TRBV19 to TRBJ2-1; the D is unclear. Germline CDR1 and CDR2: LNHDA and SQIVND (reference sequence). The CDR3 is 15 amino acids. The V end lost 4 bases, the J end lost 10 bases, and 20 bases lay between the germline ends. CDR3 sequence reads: CASSSWPLLKEEQFF. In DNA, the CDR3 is TGTGCCAGTAGTAGTTGGCCGCTCCTTAAGGAGGAGCAGTTCTTC.

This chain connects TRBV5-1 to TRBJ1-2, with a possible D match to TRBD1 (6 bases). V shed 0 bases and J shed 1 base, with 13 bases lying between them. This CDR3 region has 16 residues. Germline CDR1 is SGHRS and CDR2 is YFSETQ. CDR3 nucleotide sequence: TGCGCCAGCAGCTTGGGCGGGGGGGCCCTTAACTATGGCTACACCTTC. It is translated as CASSLGGGALNYGYTF.

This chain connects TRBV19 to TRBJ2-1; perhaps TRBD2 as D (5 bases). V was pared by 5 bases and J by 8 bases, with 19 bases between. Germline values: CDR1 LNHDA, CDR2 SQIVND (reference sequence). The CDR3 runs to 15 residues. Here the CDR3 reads CASSPGVALKDEQFF. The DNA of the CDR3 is TGTGCCAGTAGTCCCGGGGTGGCACTAAAGGATGAGCAGTTCTTC. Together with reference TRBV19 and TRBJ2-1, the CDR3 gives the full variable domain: DGGITQSPKYLFRKEGQNVTLSCEQNLNHDAMYWYRQDPGQGLRLIYYSQIVNDFQKGDIAEGYSVSREKKESFPLTVTSAQKNPTAFYLCASSPGVALKDEQFFGPGTRLTVL.

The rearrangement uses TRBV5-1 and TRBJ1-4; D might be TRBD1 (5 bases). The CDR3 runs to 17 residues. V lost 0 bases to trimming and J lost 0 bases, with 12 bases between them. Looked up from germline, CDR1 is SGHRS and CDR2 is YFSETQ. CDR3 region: CASSLGGTSSTNEKLFF. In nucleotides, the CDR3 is TGCGCCAGCAGCTTGGGGGGCACCTCCTCAACTAATGAAAAACTGTTTTTT.

The CDR3 region has the DNA TGTGCCAGCAGTGGGGACCAGGGGGCCTTTATCCAGCCCCAGCATTTT. This encodes CASSGDQGAFIQPQHF. The chain couples TRBV6-1 to TRBJ1-5; TRBD1 matches 8 bases. With V trimmed by 4 bases and J by 7 bases, 12 bases remained unmatched. Germline V gene lookup returns CDR1 MNHNS and CDR2 SASEGT. The CDR3 totals 16 residues.

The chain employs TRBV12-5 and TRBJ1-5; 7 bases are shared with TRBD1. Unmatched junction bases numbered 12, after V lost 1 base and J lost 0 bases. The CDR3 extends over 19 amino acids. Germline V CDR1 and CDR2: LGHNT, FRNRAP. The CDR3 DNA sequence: TGTGCTAGTGGTTTGGGAACAGGGGAAGGTCTATATAGCAATCAGCCCCAGCATTTT. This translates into CASGLGTGEGLYSNQPQHF.

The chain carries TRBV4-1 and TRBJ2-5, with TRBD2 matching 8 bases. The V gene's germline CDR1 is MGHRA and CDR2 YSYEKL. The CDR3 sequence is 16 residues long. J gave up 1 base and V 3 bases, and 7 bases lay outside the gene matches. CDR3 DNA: TGCGCCAGCAGCCAGAGGACTAGCATCATCCAAGAGACCCAGTACTTC. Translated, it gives CASSQRTSIIQETQYF.

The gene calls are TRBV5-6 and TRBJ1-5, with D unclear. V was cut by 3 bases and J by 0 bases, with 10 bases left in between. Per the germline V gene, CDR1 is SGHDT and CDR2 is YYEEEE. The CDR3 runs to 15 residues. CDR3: CASSSGSLSNQPQHF. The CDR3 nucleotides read TGTGCCAGCAGCTCGGGGAGCCTTAGCAATCAGCCCCAGCATTTT.

DNA for the CDR3: TGTGCCAGCAGTGAGTTGTCCTCAGGGACATACAATGAGCAGTTCTTC. Translating gives CASSELSSGTYNEQFF. The rearrangement uses TRBV25-1 and TRBJ2-1; perhaps TRBD1 as D (6 bases). CDR1 is MGHDK, CDR2 SYGVNS, per germline. This CDR3 has 16 amino acids. Trimming took 3 bases from V and 4 from J, leaving 16 bases between them.

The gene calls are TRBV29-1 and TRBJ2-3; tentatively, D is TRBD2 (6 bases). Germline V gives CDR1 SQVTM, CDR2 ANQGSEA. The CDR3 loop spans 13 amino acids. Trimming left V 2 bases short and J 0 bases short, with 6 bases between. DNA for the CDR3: TGCAGCGTTGAAAGCGGGAGCACAGATACGCAGTATTTT. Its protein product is CSVESGSTDTQYF.

CDR3: CASSLVGAGTDTQYF. CDR3 DNA: TGTGCCAGCAGCTTAGTAGGGGCAGGGACAGATACGCAGTATTTT. The V and J genes are TRBV11-3 and TRBJ2-3, with D possibly TRBD1 on 5 matching bases. CDR3 size: 15 residues. V was cut by 1 base and J by 3 bases, with 11 bases left in between. From germline, CDR1 is SGHNT and CDR2 YENEEA.

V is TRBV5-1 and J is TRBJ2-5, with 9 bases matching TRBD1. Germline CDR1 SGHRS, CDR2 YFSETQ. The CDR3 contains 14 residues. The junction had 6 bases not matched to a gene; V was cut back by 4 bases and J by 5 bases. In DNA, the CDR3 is TGCGCCAGCAGCCTGGACAGGGGTAGGGAGACCCAGTACTTC. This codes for CASSLDRGRETQYF.

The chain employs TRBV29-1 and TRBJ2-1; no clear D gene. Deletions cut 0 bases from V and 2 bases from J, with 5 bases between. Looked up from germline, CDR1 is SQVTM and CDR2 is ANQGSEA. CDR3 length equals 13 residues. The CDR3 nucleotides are TGCAGCGTTGAAGAGGGCACCTACAATGAGCAGTTCTTC. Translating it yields CSVEEGTYNEQFF.

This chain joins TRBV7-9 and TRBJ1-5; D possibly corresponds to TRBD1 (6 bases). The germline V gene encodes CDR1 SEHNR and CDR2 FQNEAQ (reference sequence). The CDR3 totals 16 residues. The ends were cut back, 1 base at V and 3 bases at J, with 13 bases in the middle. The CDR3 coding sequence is TGTGCCAGCAGCTTAGTTGGCAGGGGTTTCAATCAGCCCCAGCATTTT. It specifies CASSLVGRGFNQPQHF.

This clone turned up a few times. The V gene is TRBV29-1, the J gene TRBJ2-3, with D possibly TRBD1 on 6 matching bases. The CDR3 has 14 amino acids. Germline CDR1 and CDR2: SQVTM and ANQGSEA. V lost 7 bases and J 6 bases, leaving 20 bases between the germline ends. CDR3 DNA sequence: TGCAGCGCCGAGGGCAGGGGTATTGTGGATACGCAGTATTTT. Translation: CSAEGRGIVDTQYF.

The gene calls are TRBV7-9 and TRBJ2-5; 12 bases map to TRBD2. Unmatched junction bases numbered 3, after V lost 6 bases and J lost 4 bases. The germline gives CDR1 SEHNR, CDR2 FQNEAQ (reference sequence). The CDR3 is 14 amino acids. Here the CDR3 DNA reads TGTGCCAGCAGGAAACTAGCGGGAGGAGAGACCCAGTACTTC. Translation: CASRKLAGGETQYF. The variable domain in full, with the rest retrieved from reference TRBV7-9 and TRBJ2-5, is DTGVSQNPRHKITKRGQNVTFRCDPISEHNRLYWYRQTLGQGPEFLTYFQNEAQLEKSRLLSDRFSAERPKGSFSTLEIQRTEQGDSAMYLCASRKLAGGETQYFGPGTRLLVL.

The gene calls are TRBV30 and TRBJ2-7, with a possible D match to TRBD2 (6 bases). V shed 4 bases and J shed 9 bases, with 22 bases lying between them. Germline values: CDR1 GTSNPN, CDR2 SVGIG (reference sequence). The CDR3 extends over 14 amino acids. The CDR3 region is CAWKPQHAGTGQYF. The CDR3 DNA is TGTGCCTGGAAACCCCAACACGCGGGAACGGGGCAGTACTTC.

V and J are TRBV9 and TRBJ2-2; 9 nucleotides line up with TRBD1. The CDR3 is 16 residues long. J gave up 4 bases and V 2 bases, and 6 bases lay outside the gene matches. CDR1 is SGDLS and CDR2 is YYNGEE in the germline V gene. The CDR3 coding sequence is TGTGCCAGCAGCGTTCCCGGGACAGGGTCCACCGGGGAGCTGTTTTTT. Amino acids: CASSVPGTGSTGELFF.

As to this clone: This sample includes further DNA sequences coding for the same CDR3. Here the CDR3 DNA reads TGCAGCGTTGGGACAGGCAACTATGGCTACACCTTC. It specifies CSVGTGNYGYTF. This chain connects TRBV29-1 to TRBJ1-2; 7 nucleotides line up with TRBD1. CDR1 is SQVTM and CDR2 is ANQGSEA in the germline V gene. J lost 2 bases, V lost 4 bases, and 1 base had no gene match. CDR3 size: 12 residues. The whole variable domain, remainder taken from reference TRBV29-1 and TRBJ1-2, is SAVISQKPSRDICQRGTSLTIQCQVDSQVTMMFWYRQQPGQSLTLIATANQGSEATYESGFVIDKFPISRPNLTFSTLTVSNMSPEDSSIYLCSVGTGNYGYTFGSGTRLTVV.